Below, 6 T cell receptor beta chains from the same sample are listed, as sequenced in a study of cytomegalovirus exposure and HLA in healthy donors. Measured with immunoSEQ multiplex PCR; TCRdb has only the in-frame clones, and not every one. Found here are some 340,000 clones, about nine tenths of them singletons; the top ten hold approximately 1.1%. Sequencing input: PBMCs. The receptors originated from a woman aged 25 to 39 in good health and CMV-seropositive.

This sequence joins TRBV5-1 and TRBJ2-1; unclear D gene. CDR3 length: 14 amino acids. The germline V gene has CDR1 SGHRS and CDR2 YFSETQ. Trimming pared 0 bases from V and 8 bases from J, leaving 12 bases between. The CDR3 is CASSLAPAVHEQFF. The DNA for the CDR3 is TGCGCCAGCAGCTTGGCCCCAGCAGTCCATGAGCAGTTCTTC.

J is TRBJ2-1 and V is TRBV30, with TRBD2 as a possible D gene (6 bases). V lost 1 base and J lost 2, with 12 bases in between. The CDR3 loop spans 15 amino acids. CDR1 is GTSNPN and CDR2 is SVGIG in the germline V gene (reference sequence). CDR3 residues: CAWSALATPYNEQFF. The CDR3 DNA is TGTGCCTGGAGTGCCCTAGCGACCCCCTACAATGAGCAGTTCTTC. The full variable domain, in which reference TRBV30 and TRBJ2-1 provide the parts outside the CDR3, is SQTIHQWPATLVQPVGSPLSLECTVEGTSNPNLYWYRQAAGRGLQLLFYSVGIGQISSEVPQNLSASRPQDRQFILSSKKLLLSDSGFYLCAWSALATPYNEQFFGPGTRLTVL.

V gene TRBV5-1 combines with J gene TRBJ1-1; D may be TRBD1 (5 bases). This CDR3 is 13 amino acids long. V was shortened by 4 bases and J by 4 bases, with 11 bases between the two germline ends. Germline lookup yields CDR1 SGHRS and CDR2 YFSETQ. The CDR3 loop is CASSSGGTTEAFF. In DNA, the CDR3 is TGCGCCAGCAGCAGCGGAGGGACCACTGAAGCTTTCTTT.

The rearrangement uses TRBV7-8 and TRBJ2-3; D is unclear. CDR3 length equals 14 residues. Trimming stripped 2 bases from V and 2 bases from J, with 8 bases between. CDR1 and CDR2 from the germline V gene are SGHVS and FQNEAQ. CDR3 amino acids: CASSLRATTDTQYF. Written as DNA, the CDR3 is TGTGCCAGCAGCTTACGGGCCACCACAGATACGCAGTATTTT.

This sequence joins TRBV4-3 and TRBJ1-5; the match to TRBD1 covers 7 bases. Germline trimming cut 0 bases from V and 1 base from J; bases unmatched to any gene: 6. The CDR3 length is 17 residues. Germline V CDR1 and CDR2: LGHNA, YSLEER. This chain's CDR3 is CASSQDRAGGSNQPQHF. The CDR3 DNA reads TGCGCCAGCAGCCAAGATAGGGCAGGGGGAAGCAATCAGCCCCAGCATTTT.

This clone was counted a few times. The chain recombines TRBV7-2 with TRBJ2-7; 9 nucleotides align to TRBD1. Germline CDR1 and CDR2: SGHTA and FQGNSA. The CDR3 consists of 15 residues. J lost 2 bases, V lost 2 bases, and 4 bases had no gene match. CDR3 nucleotide sequence: TGTGCCAGCAGCTTACGGGACAGGGAAACCTACGAGCAGTACTTC. Translating gives CASSLRDRETYEQYF.